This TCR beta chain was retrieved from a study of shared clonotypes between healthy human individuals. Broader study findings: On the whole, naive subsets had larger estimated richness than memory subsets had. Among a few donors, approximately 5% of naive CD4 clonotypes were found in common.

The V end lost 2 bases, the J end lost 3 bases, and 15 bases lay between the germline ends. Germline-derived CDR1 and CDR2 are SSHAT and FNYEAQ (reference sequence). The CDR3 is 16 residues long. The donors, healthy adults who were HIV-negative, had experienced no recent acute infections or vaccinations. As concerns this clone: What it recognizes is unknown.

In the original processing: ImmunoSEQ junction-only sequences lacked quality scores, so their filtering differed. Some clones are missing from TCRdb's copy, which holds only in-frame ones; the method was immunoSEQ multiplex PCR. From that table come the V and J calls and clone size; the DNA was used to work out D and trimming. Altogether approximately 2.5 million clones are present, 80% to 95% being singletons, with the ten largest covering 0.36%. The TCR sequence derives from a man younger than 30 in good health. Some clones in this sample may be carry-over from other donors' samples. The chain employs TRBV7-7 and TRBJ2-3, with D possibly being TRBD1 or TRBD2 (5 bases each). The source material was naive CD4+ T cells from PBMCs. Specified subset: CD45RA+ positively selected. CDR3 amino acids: CASSLTPGAGTDTQYF. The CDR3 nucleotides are TGTGCCAGCAGCTTAACACCCGGGGCCGGGACAGATACGCAGTATTTT. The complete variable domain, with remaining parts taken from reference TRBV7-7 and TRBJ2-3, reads GAGVSQSPRYKVTKRGQDVTLRCDPISSHATLYWYQQALGQGPEFLTYFNYEAQPDKSGLPSDRFSAERPEGSISTLTIQRTEQRDSAMYRCASSLTPGAGTDTQYFGPGTRLTVL.